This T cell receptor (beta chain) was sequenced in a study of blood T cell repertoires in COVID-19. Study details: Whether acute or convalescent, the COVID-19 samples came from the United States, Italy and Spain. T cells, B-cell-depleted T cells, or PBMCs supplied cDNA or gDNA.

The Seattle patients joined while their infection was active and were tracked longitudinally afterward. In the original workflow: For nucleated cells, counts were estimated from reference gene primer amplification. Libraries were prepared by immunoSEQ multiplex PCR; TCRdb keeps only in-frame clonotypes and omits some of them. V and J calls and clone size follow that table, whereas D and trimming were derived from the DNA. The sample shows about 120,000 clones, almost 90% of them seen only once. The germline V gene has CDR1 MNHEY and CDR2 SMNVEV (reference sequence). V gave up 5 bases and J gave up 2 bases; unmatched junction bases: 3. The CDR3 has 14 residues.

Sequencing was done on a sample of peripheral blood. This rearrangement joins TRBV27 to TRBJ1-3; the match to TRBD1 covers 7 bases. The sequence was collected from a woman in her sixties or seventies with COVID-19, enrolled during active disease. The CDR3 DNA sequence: TGTGCCAGCAGTAAGACAGGGCCTGGAAACACCATATATTTT. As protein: CASSKTGPGNTIYF.